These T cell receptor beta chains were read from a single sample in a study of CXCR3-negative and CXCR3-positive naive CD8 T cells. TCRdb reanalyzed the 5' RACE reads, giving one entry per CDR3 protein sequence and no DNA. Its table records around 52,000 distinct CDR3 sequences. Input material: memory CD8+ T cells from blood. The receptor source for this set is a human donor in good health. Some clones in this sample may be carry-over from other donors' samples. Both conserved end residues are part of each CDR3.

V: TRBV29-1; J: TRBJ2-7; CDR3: CSVGTGGSYEQYF
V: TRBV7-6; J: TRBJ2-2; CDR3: CASSPLSSGELFF
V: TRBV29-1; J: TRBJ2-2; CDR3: CSAPEVNTGELFF
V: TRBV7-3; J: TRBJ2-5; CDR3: CAGSPGLAGGPGETQYF
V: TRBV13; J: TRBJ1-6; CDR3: CASSSRGQDNSPLHF
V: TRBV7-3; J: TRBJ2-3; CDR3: CASSSAGGDTQYF
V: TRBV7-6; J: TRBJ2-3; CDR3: CASSTSGGADTQYF
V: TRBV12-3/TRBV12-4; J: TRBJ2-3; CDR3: CASSLPAGGPDTQYF
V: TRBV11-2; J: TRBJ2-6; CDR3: CASSRLTGGMTGANVLTF
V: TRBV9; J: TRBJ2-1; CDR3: CASSVDSGYRVQFF
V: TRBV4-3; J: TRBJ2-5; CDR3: CASSQERIGETQYF
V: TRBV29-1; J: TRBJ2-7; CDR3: CSVGRGDYEQYF
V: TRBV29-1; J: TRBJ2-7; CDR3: CSFQDGSYEQYF
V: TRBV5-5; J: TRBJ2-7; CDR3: CASSHRDRPYEQYF
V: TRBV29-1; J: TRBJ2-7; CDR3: CSVEGMVAGAPFGEQYF
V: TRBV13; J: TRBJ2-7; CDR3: CASTPSGTYEQYF
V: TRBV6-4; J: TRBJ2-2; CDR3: CASSDGLDTGELFF
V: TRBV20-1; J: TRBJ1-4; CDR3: CSARSGRENEKLFF
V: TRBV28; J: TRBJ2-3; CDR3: CASSPRTADTQYF
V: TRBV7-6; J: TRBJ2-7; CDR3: CASSLGDRGHEQYF
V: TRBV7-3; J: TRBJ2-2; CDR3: CASSPRVLRGHEELFF
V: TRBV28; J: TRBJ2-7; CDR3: CASSSTGAKGYEQYF
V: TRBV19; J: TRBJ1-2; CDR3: CASSIDGKGRADGYTF
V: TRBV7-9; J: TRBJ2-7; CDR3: CASSSTGALSYEQYF
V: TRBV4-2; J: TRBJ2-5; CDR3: CASSQDWETQYF
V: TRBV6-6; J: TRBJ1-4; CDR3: CASSLFQGGTKLFF
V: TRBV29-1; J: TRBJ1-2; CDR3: CSAEGTGRKDYGYTF
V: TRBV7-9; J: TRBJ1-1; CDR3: CASSLEPGHLNTEAFF
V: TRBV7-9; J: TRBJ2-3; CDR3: CASTLPNWDTQYF
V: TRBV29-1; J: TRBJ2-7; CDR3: CSVRHLSYEQYF
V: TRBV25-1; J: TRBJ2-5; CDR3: CASSEHRLFETQYF
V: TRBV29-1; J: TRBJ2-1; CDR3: CSGASGTSGGAVYNEQFF
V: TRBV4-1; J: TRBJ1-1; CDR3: CASSQGRHGAFF